These 6 T cell receptor beta chains came from one sample sequenced in a study of shared T cell receptors in the human thymus. TCRdb's table, derived via immunoSEQ multiplex PCR, lists solely in-frame clones and lacks some. In the table there are over 65,000 clones, over 90% of which are singletons. Sequencing used thymocytes. The receptors were gathered from a human donor.

The CDR3 nucleotides read TGTGCCAGCAGCCCTCTTCTAGCGGGGGGGATATCTAGCACAGATACGCAGTATTTT. It translates to CASSPLLAGGISSTDTQYF. The chain employs TRBV7-3 and TRBJ2-3; 12 bases agree with TRBD2. The junction had 12 bases not matched to a gene; V was cut back by 5 bases and J by 0 bases. CDR1 and CDR2 from the germline V gene are SGHTA and FQGTGA. The CDR3 consists of 19 residues.

J is TRBJ2-3 and V is TRBV11-2, with a tentative D call TRBD1 (5 bases). V shed 1 base and J shed 0 bases, with 8 bases lying between them. CDR3 size: 15 residues. The germline V gene encodes CDR1 SGHAT and CDR2 FQNNGV. The CDR3 region is CASSLGAGSTDTQYF. The CDR3 region has the DNA TGTGCCAGCAGCTTAGGCGCAGGGAGCACAGATACGCAGTATTTT.

The chain carries TRBV2 and TRBJ2-7; D may be TRBD1 (6 bases). V gave up 6 bases and J gave up 5 bases, with 23 bases separating them. The CDR3 is 16 residues long. Looked up from germline, CDR1 is SNHLY and CDR2 is FYNNEI. For the CDR3, the DNA is TGTGCCAGCAGCGAAATGGGACAAGGGCAGAACAACGAGCAGTACTTC. Amino acids: CASSEMGQGQNNEQYF.

The chain employs TRBV5-8 and TRBJ1-2; D uncertain. The CDR3 consists of 14 residues. Per the germline V gene, CDR1 is SGHTS and CDR2 is YDEGEE. For the CDR3, the DNA is TGTGATTACAGACCTCCGGCTTCTAACTATGGCTACACCTTC. Its protein is CDYRPPASNYGYTF.

The chain carries TRBV5-1 and TRBJ2-5; D remains ambiguous. The end of the DNA is better explained by TRBJ2-7, so the J call may be wrong. The CDR3 is 12 residues long. Germline V lookup: CDR1 SGHRS, CDR2 YFSETQ. CDR3 bases: TGCGCCAGCAGCAAGTCCCCCTACGAGCAGTACTTC. It specifies CASSKSPYEQYF.

The rearrangement links TRBV19 to TRBJ2-5; no reliable D call. This CDR3 has 14 amino acids. Per germline, CDR1 LNHDA and CDR2 SQIVND (reference sequence). V was pared by 1 base and J by 2 bases, with 8 bases between. CDR3 DNA: TGTGCCAGTAGTATAGGAGACGGTCAAGAGACCCAGTACTTC. Translating gives CASSIGDGQETQYF.